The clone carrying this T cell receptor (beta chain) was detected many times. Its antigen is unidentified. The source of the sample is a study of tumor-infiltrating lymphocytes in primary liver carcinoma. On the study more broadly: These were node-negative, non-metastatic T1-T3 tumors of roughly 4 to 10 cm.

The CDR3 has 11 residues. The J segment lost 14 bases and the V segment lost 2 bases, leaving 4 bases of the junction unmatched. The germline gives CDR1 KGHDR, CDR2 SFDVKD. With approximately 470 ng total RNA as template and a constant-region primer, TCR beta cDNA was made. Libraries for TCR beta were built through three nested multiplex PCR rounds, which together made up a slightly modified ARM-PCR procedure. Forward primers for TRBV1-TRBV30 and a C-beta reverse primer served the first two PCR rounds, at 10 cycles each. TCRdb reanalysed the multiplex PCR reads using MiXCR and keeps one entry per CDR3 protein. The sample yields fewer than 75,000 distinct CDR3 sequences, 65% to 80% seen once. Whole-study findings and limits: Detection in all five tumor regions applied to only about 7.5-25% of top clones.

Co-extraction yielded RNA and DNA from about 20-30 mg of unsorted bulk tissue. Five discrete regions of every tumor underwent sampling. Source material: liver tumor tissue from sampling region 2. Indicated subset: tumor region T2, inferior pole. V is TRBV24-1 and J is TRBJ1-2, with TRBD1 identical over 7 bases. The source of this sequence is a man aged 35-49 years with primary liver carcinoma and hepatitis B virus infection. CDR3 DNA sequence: TGTGCCACCAGTGATTGCCCAGGGGGGACCTTC. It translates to CATSDCPGGTF.